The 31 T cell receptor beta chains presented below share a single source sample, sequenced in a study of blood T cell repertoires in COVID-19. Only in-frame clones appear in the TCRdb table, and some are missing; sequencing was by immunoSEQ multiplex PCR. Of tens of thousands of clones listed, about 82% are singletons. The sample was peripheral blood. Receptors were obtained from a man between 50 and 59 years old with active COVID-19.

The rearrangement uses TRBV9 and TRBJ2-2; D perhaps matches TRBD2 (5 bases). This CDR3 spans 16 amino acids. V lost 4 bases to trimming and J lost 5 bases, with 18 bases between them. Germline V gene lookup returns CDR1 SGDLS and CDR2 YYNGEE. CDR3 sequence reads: CASSTSTGILTGELFF. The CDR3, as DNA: TGTGCCAGCAGCACCAGCACCGGGATCTTAACCGGGGAGCTGTTTTTT. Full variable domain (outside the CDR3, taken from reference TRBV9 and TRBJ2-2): DSGVTQTPKHLITATGQRVTLRCSPRSGDLSVYWYQQSLDQGLQFLIQYYNGEERAKGNILERFSAQQFPDLHSELNLSSLELGDSALYFCASSTSTGILTGELFFGEGSRLTVL.

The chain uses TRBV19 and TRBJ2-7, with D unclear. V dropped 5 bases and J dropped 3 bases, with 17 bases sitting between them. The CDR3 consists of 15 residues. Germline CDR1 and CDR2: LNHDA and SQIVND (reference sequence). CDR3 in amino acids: CASSPQAGVLYEQYF. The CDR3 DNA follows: TGTGCCAGTAGTCCGCAGGCAGGCGTTCTCTACGAGCAGTACTTC. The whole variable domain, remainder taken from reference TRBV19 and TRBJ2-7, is DGGITQSPKYLFRKEGQNVTLSCEQNLNHDAMYWYRQDPGQGLRLIYYSQIVNDFQKGDIAEGYSVSREKKESFPLTVTSAQKNPTAFYLCASSPQAGVLYEQYFGPGTRLTVT.

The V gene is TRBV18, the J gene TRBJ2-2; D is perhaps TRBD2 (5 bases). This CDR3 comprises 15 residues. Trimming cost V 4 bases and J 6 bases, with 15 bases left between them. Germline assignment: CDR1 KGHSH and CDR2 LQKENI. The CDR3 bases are TGTGCCAGCTCACTGCAGAGGGAAAGCGCCGGGGAGCTGTTTTTT. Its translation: CASSLQRESAGELFF.

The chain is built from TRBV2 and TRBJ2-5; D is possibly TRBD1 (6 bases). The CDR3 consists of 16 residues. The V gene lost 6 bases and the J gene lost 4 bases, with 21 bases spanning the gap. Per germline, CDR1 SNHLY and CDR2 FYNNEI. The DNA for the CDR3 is TGTGCCAGCAGGGTTCTCGTGGCAGGGGTTGGAGAGACCCAGTACTTC. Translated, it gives CASRVLVAGVGETQYF.

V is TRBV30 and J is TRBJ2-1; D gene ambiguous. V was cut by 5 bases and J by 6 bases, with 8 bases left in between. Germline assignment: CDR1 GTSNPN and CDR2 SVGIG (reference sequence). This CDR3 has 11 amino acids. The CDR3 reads CAWASLNEQFF. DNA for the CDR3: TGTGCCTGGGCGAGCCTCAATGAGCAGTTCTTC. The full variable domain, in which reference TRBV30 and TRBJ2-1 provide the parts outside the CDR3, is SQTIHQWPATLVQPVGSPLSLECTVEGTSNPNLYWYRQAAGRGLQLLFYSVGIGQISSEVPQNLSASRPQDRQFILSSKKLLLSDSGFYLCAWASLNEQFFGPGTRLTVL.

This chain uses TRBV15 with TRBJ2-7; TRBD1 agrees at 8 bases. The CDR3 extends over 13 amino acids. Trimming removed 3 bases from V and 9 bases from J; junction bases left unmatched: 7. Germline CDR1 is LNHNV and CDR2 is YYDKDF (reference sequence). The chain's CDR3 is CATSRGKDRAQYF. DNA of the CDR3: TGTGCCACCAGCAGGGGGAAGGACAGGGCGCAGTACTTC.

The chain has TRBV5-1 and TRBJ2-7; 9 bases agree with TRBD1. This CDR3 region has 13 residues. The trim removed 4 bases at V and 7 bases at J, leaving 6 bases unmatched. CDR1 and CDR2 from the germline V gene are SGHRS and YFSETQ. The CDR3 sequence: CASSTQTGGEQYF. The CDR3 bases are TGCGCCAGCAGCACTCAGACAGGGGGAGAGCAGTACTTC.

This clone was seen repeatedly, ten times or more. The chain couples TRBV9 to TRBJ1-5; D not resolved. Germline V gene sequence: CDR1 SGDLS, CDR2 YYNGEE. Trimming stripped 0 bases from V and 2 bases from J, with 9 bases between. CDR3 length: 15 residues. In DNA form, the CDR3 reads TGTGCCAGCAGCGTAGGGGAGCTGGGCAATCAGCCCCAGCATTTT. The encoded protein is CASSVGELGNQPQHF.

DNA of the CDR3: TGTGCCAGCAGTTCAGACAGGGGGAATTCACCCCTCCACTTT. It codes for CASSSDRGNSPLHF. The V and J genes are TRBV27 and TRBJ1-6, with 9 bases lining up with TRBD1. The CDR3 is made up of 14 amino acids. V shed 4 bases and J 7 bases; nucleotides not matched to a gene: 2. The germline V gene encodes CDR1 MNHEY and CDR2 SMNVEV (reference sequence).

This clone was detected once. The CDR3 region has the DNA TGTGCCAGCAGCTTATCAGCAGGGGCCAGGGAAAAACTGTTTTTT. This gives the protein CASSLSAGAREKLFF. V usage is TRBV7-9 and J usage is TRBJ1-4, with a tentative D call TRBD1 (6 bases). Germline values: CDR1 SEHNR, CDR2 FQNEAQ (reference sequence). The CDR3 is 15 residues long. V lost 2 bases and J lost 8, with 15 bases in between. The full variable domain, in which reference TRBV7-9 and TRBJ1-4 provide the parts outside the CDR3, is DTGVSQNPRHKITKRGQNVTFRCDPISEHNRLYWYRQTLGQGPEFLTYFQNEAQLEKSRLLSDRFSAERPKGSFSTLEIQRTEQGDSAMYLCASSLSAGAREKLFFGSGTQLSVL.

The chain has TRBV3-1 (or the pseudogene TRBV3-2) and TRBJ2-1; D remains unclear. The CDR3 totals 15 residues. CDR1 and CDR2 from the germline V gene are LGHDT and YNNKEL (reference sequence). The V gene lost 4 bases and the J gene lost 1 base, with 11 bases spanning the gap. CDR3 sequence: CASSPFRSSYNEQFF. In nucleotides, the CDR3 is TGTGCCAGCAGCCCCTTCCGGAGTTCCTACAATGAGCAGTTCTTC.

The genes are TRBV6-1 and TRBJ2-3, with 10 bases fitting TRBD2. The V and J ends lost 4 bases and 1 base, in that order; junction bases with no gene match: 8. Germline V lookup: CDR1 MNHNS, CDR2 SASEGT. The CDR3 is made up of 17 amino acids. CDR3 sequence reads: CASSGGTSGTGTDTQYF. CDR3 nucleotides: TGTGCCAGCAGTGGGGGAACTAGCGGGACGGGCACAGATACGCAGTATTTT.

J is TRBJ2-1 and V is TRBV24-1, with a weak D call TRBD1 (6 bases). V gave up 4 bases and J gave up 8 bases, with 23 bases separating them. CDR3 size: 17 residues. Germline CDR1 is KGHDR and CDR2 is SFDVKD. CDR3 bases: TGTGCCACCAGTGACCCTGGGCCGGGTCCTGGGGGCGATGAGCAGTTCTTC. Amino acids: CATSDPGPGPGGDEQFF.

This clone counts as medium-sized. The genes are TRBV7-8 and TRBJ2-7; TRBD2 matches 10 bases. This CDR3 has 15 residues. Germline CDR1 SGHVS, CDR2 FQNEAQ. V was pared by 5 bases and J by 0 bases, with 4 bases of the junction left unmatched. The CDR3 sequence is CASSQLAGSSYEQYV. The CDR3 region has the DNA TGTGCCAGCAGCCAACTAGCGGGAAGCTCCTACGAGCAGTACGTC.

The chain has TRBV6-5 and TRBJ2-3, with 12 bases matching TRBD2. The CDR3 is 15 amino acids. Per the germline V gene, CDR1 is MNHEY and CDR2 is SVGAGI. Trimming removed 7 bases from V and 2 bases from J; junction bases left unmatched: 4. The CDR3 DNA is TGTGCCAGCATAAGACTAGCGGGGGACACAGATACGCAGTATTTT. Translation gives CASIRLAGDTDTQYF.

CDR3 coding DNA: TGCGCCAGCAGCCCGGGACTAGCGGACTACAATGAGCAGTTCTTC. Translating it yields CASSPGLADYNEQFF. This chain uses TRBV5-1 with TRBJ2-1; TRBD2 agrees at 11 bases. From germline, CDR1 is SGHRS and CDR2 YFSETQ. There are 15 residues in the CDR3. Germline trimming cut 4 bases from V and 3 bases from J; bases unmatched to any gene: 3.

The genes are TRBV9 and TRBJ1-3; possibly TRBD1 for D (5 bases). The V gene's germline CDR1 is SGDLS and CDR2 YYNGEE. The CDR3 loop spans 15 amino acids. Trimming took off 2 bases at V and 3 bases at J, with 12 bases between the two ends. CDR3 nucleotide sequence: TGTGCCAGCAGCGTGCAGGGTGAAGGTGGAAACACCATATATTTT. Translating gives CASSVQGEGGNTIYF.

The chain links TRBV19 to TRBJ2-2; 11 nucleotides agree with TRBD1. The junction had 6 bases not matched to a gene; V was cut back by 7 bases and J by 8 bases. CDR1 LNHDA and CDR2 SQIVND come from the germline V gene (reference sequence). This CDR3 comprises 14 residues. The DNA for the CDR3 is TGTGCCAGTACCGACGGACAGGGGGCAGGGGAGCTGTTTTTT. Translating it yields CASTDGQGAGELFF.

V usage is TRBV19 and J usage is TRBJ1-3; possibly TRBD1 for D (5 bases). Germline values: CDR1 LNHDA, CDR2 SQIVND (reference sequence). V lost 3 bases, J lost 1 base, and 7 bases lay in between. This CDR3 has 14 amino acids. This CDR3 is CASSIRGSGNTIYF. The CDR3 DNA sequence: TGTGCCAGTAGTATTAGGGGTTCTGGAAACACCATATATTTT.

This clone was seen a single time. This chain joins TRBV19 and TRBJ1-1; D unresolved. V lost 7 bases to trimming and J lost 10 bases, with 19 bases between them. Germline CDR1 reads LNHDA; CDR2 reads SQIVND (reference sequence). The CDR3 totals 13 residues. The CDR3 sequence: CASTFSPETSAFF. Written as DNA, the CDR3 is TGTGCCAGTACATTTTCCCCGGAGACGTCAGCTTTCTTT.

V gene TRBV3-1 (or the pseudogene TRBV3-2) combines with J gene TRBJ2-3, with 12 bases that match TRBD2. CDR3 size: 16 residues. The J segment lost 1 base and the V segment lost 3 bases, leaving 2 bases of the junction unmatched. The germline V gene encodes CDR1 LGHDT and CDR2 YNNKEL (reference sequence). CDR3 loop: CASSHRLAGGTDTQYF. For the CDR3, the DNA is TGTGCCAGCAGCCACCGACTAGCGGGGGGCACAGATACGCAGTATTTT.

The chain's CDR3 is CASKVSDLAGFREQYF. The CDR3 DNA reads as TGTGCCAGCAAGGTCTCAGACCTAGCGGGGTTCAGAGAGCAGTACTTC. The chain recombines TRBV7-2 with TRBJ2-7, with 9 bases fitting TRBD2. Germline V lookup: CDR1 SGHTA, CDR2 FQGNSA. Trimming cost V 7 bases and J 7 bases; bases outside gene matches: 17. This CDR3 region has 16 residues.

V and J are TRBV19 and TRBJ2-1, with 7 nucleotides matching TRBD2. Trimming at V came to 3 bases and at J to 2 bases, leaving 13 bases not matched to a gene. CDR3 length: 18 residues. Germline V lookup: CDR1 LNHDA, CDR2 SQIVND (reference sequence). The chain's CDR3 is CASSMTARSRGAYNEQFF. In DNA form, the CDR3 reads TGTGCCAGTAGTATGACCGCCCGGTCTCGGGGGGCCTACAATGAGCAGTTCTTC.

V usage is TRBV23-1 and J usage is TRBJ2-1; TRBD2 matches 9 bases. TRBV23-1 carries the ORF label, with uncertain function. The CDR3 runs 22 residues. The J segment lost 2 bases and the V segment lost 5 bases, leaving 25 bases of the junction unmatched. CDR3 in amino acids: CASSNRGLTSGSPPITYNEQFF. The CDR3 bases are TGCGCCAGCAGTAACAGGGGATTGACTAGCGGCTCTCCCCCGATCACCTACAATGAGCAGTTCTTC.

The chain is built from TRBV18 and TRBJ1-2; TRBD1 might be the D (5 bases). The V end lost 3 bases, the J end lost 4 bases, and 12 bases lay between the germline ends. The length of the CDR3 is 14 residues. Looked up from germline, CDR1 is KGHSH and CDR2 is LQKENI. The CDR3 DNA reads TGTGCCAGCTCACCGAAGACAGATCTCTATGGCTACACCTTC. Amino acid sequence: CASSPKTDLYGYTF.

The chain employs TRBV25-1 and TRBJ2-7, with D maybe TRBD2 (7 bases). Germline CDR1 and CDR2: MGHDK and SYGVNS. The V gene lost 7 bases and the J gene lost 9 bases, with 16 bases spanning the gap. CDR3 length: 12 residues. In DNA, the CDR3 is TGTGCCAGCAAGGGGGGGGAGGCTGGGCAGTACGTC. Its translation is CASKGGEAGQYV.

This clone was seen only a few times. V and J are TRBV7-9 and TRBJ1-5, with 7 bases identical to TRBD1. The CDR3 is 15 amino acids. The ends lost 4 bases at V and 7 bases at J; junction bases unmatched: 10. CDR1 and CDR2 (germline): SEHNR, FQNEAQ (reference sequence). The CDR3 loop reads CASSYGTDVYQPQHF. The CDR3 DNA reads TGTGCCAGCAGCTATGGGACAGATGTATACCAGCCCCAGCATTTT.

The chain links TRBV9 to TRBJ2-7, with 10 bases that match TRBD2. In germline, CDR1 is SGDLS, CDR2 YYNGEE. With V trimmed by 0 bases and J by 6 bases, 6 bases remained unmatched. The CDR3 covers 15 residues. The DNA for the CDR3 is TGTGCCAGCAGCGTAGGGGCTAGCGGGGGTCGCGAGCAGTACTTC. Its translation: CASSVGASGGREQYF.

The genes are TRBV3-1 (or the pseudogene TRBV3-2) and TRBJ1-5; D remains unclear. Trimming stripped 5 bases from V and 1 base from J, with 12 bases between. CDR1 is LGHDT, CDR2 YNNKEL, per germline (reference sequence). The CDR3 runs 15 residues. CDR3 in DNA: TGTGCCAGCAGCGCAGGAGGGATGAGCAATCAGCCCCAGCATTTT. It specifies CASSAGGMSNQPQHF.

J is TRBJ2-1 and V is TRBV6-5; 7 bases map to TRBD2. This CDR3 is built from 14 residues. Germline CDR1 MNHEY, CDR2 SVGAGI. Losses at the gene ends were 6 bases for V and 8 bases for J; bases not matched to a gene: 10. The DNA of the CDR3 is TGTGCCAGCAGGGGTAGCGTTGCGGGGGATGAGCAGTTCTTC. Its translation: CASRGSVAGDEQFF.

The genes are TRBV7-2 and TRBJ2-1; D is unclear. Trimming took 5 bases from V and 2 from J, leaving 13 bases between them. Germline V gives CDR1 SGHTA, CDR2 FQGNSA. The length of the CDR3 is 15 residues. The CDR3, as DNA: TGTGCCAGCAGCCTAGAAGCTGGGCCCTACAATGAGCAGTTCTTC. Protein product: CASSLEAGPYNEQFF.